The clone carrying this T cell receptor beta chain was observed many times. Via MiXCR, TCRdb re-called the RACE reads, giving one row per CDR3 protein. The data show approximately 72,000 distinct CDR3 sequences, 11% seen once. Trimming took off 1 base at V and 7 bases at J, with 17 bases between the two ends. The germline CDR1 and CDR2 sequences are KGHSH and LQKENI. The CDR3 has 17 amino acids. This sample is part of a study of human T cells and chemical hapten exposure. Study-wide context: Patients, predominantly female, presented with alopecia areata, totalis or universalis.

Noted time point: patch test 3, about 24 weeks after DPC sensitization. Treatment: therapeutic diphenylcyclopropenone sensitization with weekly scalp DPC. Every donor had alopecia and was 18 to 70 years old; all were suitable for DPC. The clonotype comes from a woman between 50 and 59 years old with alopecia areata. Some clones in this sample may be carry-over from other donors' samples. The input for sequencing was whole blood, taken in connection with sensitization to the hapten diphenylcyclopropenone (DPC). The J gene is TRBJ1-6, the V gene TRBV18; no definite D call. This chain's CDR3 is CASSPRVGAERNSPLHF. CDR3 bases: TGTGCCAGCTCACCACGCGTGGGTGCCGAGAGGAATTCACCCCTCCACTTT.